The 20 T cell receptor beta chains in this list originate from one sample, sequenced in a study of cytotoxic CD8 clonotypes in ibrutinib-treated CLL (dated by TCRdb to about 2021). The time point label for this specimen denotes: progressive disease on ibrutinib. The library was prepared using the immunoSEQ multiplex PCR assay. TCRdb obtained this table from immuneACCESS and retained in-frame rearrangements with V and J assigned. These tables miss some clones; where compared with another copy, unresolved V genes account for less than half of the shortfall, and the remainder is unexplained. For this sample the table gives approximately 70,000 clones, of which approximately 80% were detected only once. The top ten clonotypes cover roughly 7.7% of the sample. The specimen comprised PBMCs, sampled at disease progression, from a patient treated with ibrutinib. These receptors all come from a human donor with chronic lymphocytic leukemia.

This clone was detected a few times. V gene TRBV28 combines with J gene TRBJ1-3; a weak D match, TRBD1 (6 bases). Germline V gene data show CDR1 as MDHEN and CDR2 as SYDVKM. There are 13 residues in the CDR3. Trimming took 8 bases from V and 4 from J, leaving 12 bases between them. This chain's CDR3 is CASGRGSGNTIYF. In DNA form, the CDR3 reads TGTGCCAGCGGTAGGGGGTCCGGAAACACCATATATTTT.

The chain is built from TRBV19 and TRBJ2-7; TRBD1 agrees at 8 bases. The V gene end was trimmed by 5 bases and the J gene end by 0 bases; junction bases not matched to a gene: 9. CDR3 length equals 16 residues. Germline-derived CDR1 and CDR2 are LNHDA and SQIVND (reference sequence). The CDR3 coding sequence is TGTGCCAGTAGTCCATCGACAGGGGCGTTCTCCTACGAGCAGTACTTC. Its protein product is CASSPSTGAFSYEQYF.

J is TRBJ2-5 and V is TRBV6-5; D gene unclear. Trimming shortened V by 2 bases and J by 2 bases, and 9 bases separated the two germline ends. Germline assignment: CDR1 MNHEY and CDR2 SVGAGI. The CDR3 length is 14 residues. CDR3: CASSYGTLQETQYF. CDR3 coding DNA: TGTGCCAGCAGTTACGGAACCCTTCAAGAGACCCAGTACTTC.

This chain links TRBV14 with TRBJ2-7, with TRBD1 identical over 10 bases. Unmatched junction bases numbered 4, after V lost 2 bases and J lost 6 bases. The germline V gene encodes CDR1 SGHDN and CDR2 FVKESK. This CDR3 is 14 amino acids long. The CDR3, as DNA: TGTGCCAGCAGCCAACGATGGACAGGGGGCGAGCAGTACTTC. Its protein product is CASSQRWTGGEQYF.

This clone has only a few counts. The chain links TRBV29-1 to TRBJ2-4, with 11 bases lining up with TRBD1. V trimming: 1 base; J trimming: 6 bases; junction bases outside the gene matches: 2. The CDR3 spans 14 residues. Per germline, CDR1 SQVTM and CDR2 ANQGSEA. The CDR3 DNA sequence: TGCAGCGTTGAAGGCGGGACAGGGGGAAACATTCAGTACTTC. Encoded protein: CSVEGGTGGNIQYF. Looking up the rest from reference TRBV29-1 and TRBJ2-4 gives the full variable domain: SAVISQKPSRDICQRGTSLTIQCQVDSQVTMMFWYRQQPGQSLTLIATANQGSEATYESGFVIDKFPISRPNLTFSTLTVSNMSPEDSSIYLCSVEGGTGGNIQYFGAGTRLSVL.

V is TRBV19 and J is TRBJ2-7, with 8 bases identical to TRBD2. The CDR3 has 14 residues. Germline trimming cut 4 bases from V and 2 bases from J; bases unmatched to any gene: 4. In germline, CDR1 is LNHDA, CDR2 SQIVND (reference sequence). CDR3 region: CASSTDGGAYEQYF. As DNA, the CDR3 is TGTGCCAGTAGTACGGACGGGGGGGCCTACGAGCAGTACTTC.

In this sample, this clone turned up a few times. The rearrangement joins TRBV7-7 to TRBJ2-1, with 8 bases identical to TRBD2. J was trimmed by 8 bases and V by 5 bases; bases with no gene match: 11. The CDR3 is 15 amino acids. Germline values: CDR1 SSHAT, CDR2 FNYEAQ (reference sequence). CDR3 protein: CASSPYPGGPHEQFF. The DNA of the CDR3 is TGTGCCAGCAGCCCCTACCCGGGAGGGCCCCATGAGCAGTTCTTC.

This chain connects TRBV28 to TRBJ1-6, with D possibly TRBD1 on 6 matching bases. This CDR3 has 14 residues. Germline V gene sequence: CDR1 MDHEN, CDR2 SYDVKM. V lost 1 base and J 10 bases, leaving 11 bases between the germline ends. The CDR3 here is CASSLSTTGSPLHF. The CDR3 DNA is TGTGCCAGCAGTTTATCAACAACAGGGTCACCCCTCCACTTT.

The V gene is TRBV11-3, the J gene TRBJ2-7; unclear D gene. This CDR3 contains 14 residues. CDR1 is SGHNT, CDR2 YENEEA, per germline. V was shortened by 1 base and J by 3 bases, with 10 bases between the two germline ends. CDR3 residues: CASSLGGENYEQYF. For the CDR3, the DNA is TGTGCCAGCAGCTTAGGGGGTGAAAACTACGAGCAGTACTTC.

The genes are TRBV11-2 and TRBJ2-1; TRBD2 aligns across 8 bases. Germline V gene lookup returns CDR1 SGHAT and CDR2 FQNNGV. Trimming cost V 0 bases and J 2 bases; bases outside gene matches: 0. The CDR3 is 15 residues long. The CDR3 coding sequence is TGTGCCAGCAGCTTAGAACTAGCGGCCTACAATGAGCAGTTCTTC. Encoded protein: CASSLELAAYNEQFF.

This chain joins TRBV19 and TRBJ1-1; D call uncertain. CDR1 is LNHDA and CDR2 is SQIVND in the germline V gene (reference sequence). The V end was cut by 6 bases, the J end by 4 bases, with 12 bases between. The CDR3 is made up of 13 amino acids. The DNA for the CDR3 is TGTGCCAGTAGCCCCGTTGCCGGCACTGAAGCTTTCTTT. Its translation: CASSPVAGTEAFF.

The chain links TRBV6-1 to TRBJ1-1; D not certain. The germline CDR1 and CDR2 sequences are MNHNS and SASEGT. The CDR3 length is 12 residues. Trimming stripped 10 bases from V and 7 bases from J, with 16 bases between. The CDR3: CATQFVSGEAFF. The CDR3, as DNA: TGTGCCACCCAATTTGTCTCAGGTGAAGCTTTCTTT.

This chain links TRBV19 with TRBJ1-2; D unclear. The CDR3 contains 12 residues. V shed 7 bases and J shed 0 bases, with 6 bases lying between them. The V gene's germline CDR1 is LNHDA and CDR2 SQIVND (reference sequence). CDR3 nucleotides: TGTGCCAGTACAAGGGCTAACTATGGCTACACCTTC. Its protein is CASTRANYGYTF.

The rearrangement joins TRBV7-9 to TRBJ2-7; 7 nucleotides align to TRBD1. This CDR3 contains 15 residues. The junction had 13 bases not matched to a gene; V was cut back by 7 bases and J by 4 bases. Germline values: CDR1 SEHNR, CDR2 FQNEAQ (reference sequence). CDR3 amino acids: CASNLGRGRWYEQYF. In nucleotides, the CDR3 is TGTGCCAGCAACCTGGGTAGGGGGCGGTGGTACGAGCAGTACTTC.

The chain is built from TRBV9 and TRBJ1-1; D is unresolved. V lost 1 base, J lost 1 base, and 5 bases lay in between. Germline CDR1 reads SGDLS; CDR2 reads YYNGEE. This CDR3 spans 13 amino acids. CDR3 coding DNA: TGTGCCAGCAGCGTATGGGGGAACACTGAAGCTTTCTTT. As protein: CASSVWGNTEAFF.

The chain links TRBV6-5 to TRBJ1-1, with a weak D call TRBD1 (5 bases). Germline V CDR1 and CDR2: MNHEY, SVGAGI. V gave up 2 bases and J gave up 7 bases, with 8 bases separating them. The CDR3 runs to 12 residues. The CDR3 DNA reads TGTGCCAGCAGTTACGGGGCTCGTGAAGCTTTCTTT. It encodes CASSYGAREAFF.

This rearrangement joins TRBV7-3 to TRBJ2-2; either TRBD1 or TRBD2 may fit D (6 bases each). The CDR3 is made up of 18 amino acids. Trimming removed 4 bases at V and 5 bases at J, with 23 bases between. The germline V gene encodes CDR1 SGHTA and CDR2 FQGTGA. DNA for the CDR3: TGTGCCAGCAGCTCATACAGGGTAACGGGAGACGTAACCGGGGAGCTGTTTTTT. Its translation is CASSSYRVTGDVTGELFF.

The rearrangement joins TRBV7-6 to TRBJ2-1; no reliable D call. The V gene lost 5 bases and the J gene lost 5 bases, with 13 bases spanning the gap. CDR1 is SGHVS, CDR2 FNYEAQ, per germline. The CDR3 sequence is 14 residues long. The CDR3 coding sequence is TGTGCCAGCAGCCGGAACTACGGCCACAATGAGCAGTTCTTC. Protein sequence: CASSRNYGHNEQFF.

This chain joins TRBV30 and TRBJ1-6; possible D gene TRBD1, 5 bases. This CDR3 is built from 15 residues. The V gene lost 1 base and the J gene lost 8 bases, with 15 bases spanning the gap. CDR1 and CDR2 (germline): GTSNPN, SVGIG (reference sequence). This chain's CDR3 is CAWSESGLRYSPLHF. CDR3 sequence (DNA): TGTGCCTGGAGTGAGTCGGGGCTAAGGTATTCACCCCTCCACTTT. Complete variable domain (other parts from reference TRBV30 and TRBJ1-6): SQTIHQWPATLVQPVGSPLSLECTVEGTSNPNLYWYRQAAGRGLQLLFYSVGIGQISSEVPQNLSASRPQDRQFILSSKKLLLSDSGFYLCAWSESGLRYSPLHFGNGTRLTVT.

V usage is TRBV18 and J usage is TRBJ1-2; D may be TRBD1 (5 bases). This CDR3 is 17 amino acids long. The V gene lost 3 bases and the J gene lost 1 base, with 18 bases spanning the gap. In germline, CDR1 is KGHSH, CDR2 LQKENI. CDR3 nucleotides: TGTGCCAGCTCACCCCCGGGGCAGGGAGGAAATAACTATGGCTACACCTTC. Translating it yields CASSPPGQGGNNYGYTF.